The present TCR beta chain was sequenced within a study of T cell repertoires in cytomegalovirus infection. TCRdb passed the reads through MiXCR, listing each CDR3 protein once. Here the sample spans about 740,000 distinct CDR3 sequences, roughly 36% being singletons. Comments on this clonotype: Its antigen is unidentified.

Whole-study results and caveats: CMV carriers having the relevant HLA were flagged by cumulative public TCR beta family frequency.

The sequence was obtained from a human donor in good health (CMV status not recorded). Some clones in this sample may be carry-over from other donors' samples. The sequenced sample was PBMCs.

The CDR3 protein is CASTDRAGNTIYF. The CDR3, as DNA: TGTGCCAGCACCGACAGGGCCGGAAACACCATATATTTT. The rearrangement uses TRBV27 and TRBJ1-3; 7 nucleotides line up with TRBD1. The CDR3 is made up of 13 amino acids. Germline lookup yields CDR1 MNHEY and CDR2 SMNVEV (reference sequence). The trim removed 7 bases at V and 4 bases at J, leaving 4 bases unmatched.